What follows are 27 T cell receptor beta chains derived from one specimen sequenced in a study of shared T cell receptors in the human thymus. Generated by immunoSEQ multiplex PCR, the TCRdb table keeps only in-frame clones and is missing some. The sample lists 630,000 or so clones, approximately 87% seen once, with over 0.008% in the top ten. This same sample was also taken into another study, of human thymus T cells.

The specimen sequenced was thymocytes. These receptors were collected from a boy under two years old with a congenital heart defect.

The V gene is TRBV10-2, the J gene TRBJ2-7; D is ambiguous. Per germline, CDR1 WSHSY and CDR2 SAAADI. This CDR3 region has 14 residues. The ends were cut back, 4 bases at V and 1 base at J, with 11 bases in the middle. This CDR3 is CASSVEPRSYEQYF. CDR3 sequence (DNA): TGCGCCAGCAGTGTGGAGCCTCGATCCTACGAGCAGTACTTC.

This chain uses TRBV27 with TRBJ2-6; D may be TRBD1 (5 bases). This CDR3 has 17 residues. Germline V gene sequence: CDR1 MNHEY, CDR2 SMNVEV (reference sequence). Trimming left V 4 bases short and J 0 bases short, with 13 bases between. CDR3 region: CASSSDSPNSGANVLTF. The CDR3 DNA reads TGTGCCAGCAGTTCCGACAGTCCCAACTCTGGGGCCAACGTCCTGACTTTC.

The V gene is TRBV29-1, the J gene TRBJ1-4; no clear D gene. Trimming stripped 5 bases from V and 4 bases from J, with 17 bases between. Germline values: CDR1 SQVTM, CDR2 ANQGSEA. This CDR3 has 15 amino acids. This CDR3 is CSVRTGRRDNEKLFF. CDR3 nucleotide sequence: TGCAGCGTTAGGACTGGGCGCCGCGATAATGAAAAACTGTTTTTT.

Regarding this clone: Mismatch with germline at one junction end may stem from a read error. This chain connects TRBV11-2 to TRBJ2-7, with D possibly being TRBD1 (6 bases). Germline V gene sequence: CDR1 SGHAT, CDR2 FQNNGV. The CDR3 has 16 amino acids. CDR3 bases: TGTGCCAGCAGGTTAGAGAAGGGGGACCCCCTTTTGGAGCAGTACTTC. Translated, it gives CASRLEKGDPLLEQYF. Full variable domain (missing parts from reference TRBV11-2 and TRBJ2-7): EAGVAQSPRYKIIEKRQSVAFWCNPISGHATLYWYQQILGQGPKLLIQFQNNGVVDDSQLPKDRFSAERLKGVDSTLKIQPAKLEDSAVYLCASRLEKGDPLLEQYFGPGTRLTVT.

The V and J genes are TRBV28 and TRBJ1-1; 7 bases align to TRBD1. V lost 6 bases to trimming and J lost 4 bases; unmatched junction nucleotides: 14. CDR1 is MDHEN, CDR2 SYDVKM, per germline. The CDR3 runs 16 residues. CDR3 region: CASRPTFAGGGTEAFF. In nucleotides, the CDR3 is TGTGCCAGCAGACCAACCTTCGCAGGGGGAGGCACTGAAGCTTTCTTT. The full variable domain, its missing parts supplied by reference TRBV28 and TRBJ1-1, is DVKVTQSSRYLVKRTGEKVFLECVQDMDHENMFWYRQDPGLGLRLIYFSYDVKMKEKGDIPEGYSVSREKKERFSLILESASTNQTSMYLCASRPTFAGGGTEAFFGQGTRLTVV.

The gene calls are TRBV11-2 and TRBJ1-2, with D perhaps TRBD1 (5 bases). V was pared by 0 bases and J by 7 bases, with 12 bases between. CDR1 and CDR2 from the germline V gene are SGHAT and FQNNGV. The CDR3 contains 14 residues. The CDR3 DNA sequence: TGTGCCAGCAGCTTAGAGAACGGGGGGGGTGGCTACACCTTC. It is translated as CASSLENGGGGYTF. Together with reference TRBV11-2 and TRBJ1-2, the CDR3 gives the full variable domain: EAGVAQSPRYKIIEKRQSVAFWCNPISGHATLYWYQQILGQGPKLLIQFQNNGVVDDSQLPKDRFSAERLKGVDSTLKIQPAKLEDSAVYLCASSLENGGGGYTFGSGTRLTVV.

This chain connects TRBV29-1 to TRBJ1-1; the match to TRBD1 covers 7 bases. The ends lost 4 bases at V and 11 bases at J; junction bases unmatched: 7. The CDR3 covers 11 residues. Per the germline V gene, CDR1 is SQVTM and CDR2 is ANQGSEA. The CDR3 DNA reads as TGCAGCGTTGCCAGGGGGAGGTCGGCTTTCTTT. Protein: CSVARGRSAFF.

The chain carries TRBV6-1 and TRBJ1-5; 9 nucleotides match TRBD1. This CDR3 is built from 19 residues. Per germline, CDR1 MNHNS and CDR2 SASEGT. J lost 2 bases, V lost 8 bases, and 19 bases had no gene match. The CDR3 here is CASGGTTDRGVRGNQPQHF. The CDR3 nucleotides read TGTGCCAGCGGTGGGACGACGGACAGGGGAGTGCGAGGCAATCAGCCCCAGCATTTT.

CDR3 DNA: TGTGCCAGCAGCTTGGCAGGGAGGACTAGCAGCCAAGAGACCCAGTACTTC. Amino acid sequence: CASSLAGRTSSQETQYF. The chain has TRBV5-6 and TRBJ2-5; 8 nucleotides agree with TRBD2. Looked up from germline, CDR1 is SGHDT and CDR2 is YYEEEE. Losses at the gene ends were 0 bases for V and 1 base for J; bases not matched to a gene: 8. The length of the CDR3 is 17 residues. The entire variable domain, with the rest obtained from reference TRBV5-6 and TRBJ2-5, is as follows: DAGVTQSPTHLIKTRGQQVTLRCSPKSGHDTVSWYQQALGQGPQFIFQYYEEEERQRGNFPDRFSGHQFPNYSSELNVNALLLGDSALYLCASSLAGRTSSQETQYFGPGTRLLVL.

The rearrangement uses TRBV18 and TRBJ1-1; 8 nucleotides line up with TRBD1. The CDR3 spans 16 residues. Germline V gene lookup returns CDR1 KGHSH and CDR2 LQKENI. The V and J ends lost 0 bases and 4 bases, in that order; junction bases with no gene match: 7. The CDR3 spells CASSPPPGQEVTEAFF. Written as DNA, the CDR3 is TGTGCCAGCTCACCACCGCCGGGACAGGAGGTCACTGAAGCTTTCTTT.

The V call is TRBV14, the J call TRBJ2-7; TRBD1 matches at 12 bases. Trimming removed 5 bases from V and 2 bases from J; junction bases left unmatched: 16. The CDR3 has 19 amino acids. Germline V CDR1 and CDR2: SGHDN, FVKESK. CDR3 DNA: TGTGCCAGCAGCGCTGCCAGGGACAGGGGGCCCGCATTCGCCTACGAGCAGTACTTC. It encodes CASSAARDRGPAFAYEQYF.

About this clone itself: The same CDR3 can be traced to other DNA sequences in this sample. V is TRBV28 and J is TRBJ1-2, with D perhaps TRBD1 (6 bases). Trimming left V 4 bases short and J 4 bases short, with 10 bases between. CDR3 length: 13 amino acids. CDR1 and CDR2 from the germline V gene are MDHEN and SYDVKM. CDR3 sequence (DNA): TGTGCCAGCAGTTCCGACAGGATCTATGGCTACACCTTC. Translation: CASSSDRIYGYTF.

The sample holds one count of this clone. The chain has TRBV5-4 and TRBJ2-2, with TRBD1 identical over 9 bases. The germline gives CDR1 SGHNT, CDR2 YYREEE (reference sequence). Trimming at V came to 3 bases and at J to 0 bases, leaving 12 bases not matched to a gene. The CDR3 sequence is 19 residues long. CDR3 region: CASSSMRSRDRANTGELFF. In DNA, the CDR3 is TGTGCCAGCAGCTCCATGCGGAGCCGGGACAGGGCGAACACCGGGGAGCTGTTTTTT.

The V gene is TRBV11-2, the J gene TRBJ2-5; the match to TRBD2 covers 16 bases. Germline V gene sequence: CDR1 SGHAT, CDR2 FQNNGV. The CDR3 loop spans 16 amino acids. The junction had 5 bases not matched to a gene; V was cut back by 5 bases and J by 5 bases. The CDR3 loop reads CASSLGLAGGVETQYF. Written as DNA, the CDR3 is TGTGCCAGCAGCCTGGGACTAGCGGGAGGGGTGGAGACCCAGTACTTC.

The V and J genes are TRBV11-3 and TRBJ2-7; TRBD2 might be the D (5 bases). CDR3 length: 14 amino acids. Germline V gene data show CDR1 as SGHNT and CDR2 as YENEEA. The V and J ends lost 2 bases and 3 bases respectively, with 11 bases between them. CDR3 nucleotides: TGTGCCAGCAGCTTATTCCCTGGAGGCTACGAGCAGTACTTC. Its translation: CASSLFPGGYEQYF.

The rearrangement uses TRBV7-9 and TRBJ1-6, with D possibly matching TRBD1 (6 bases). Germline V gene sequence: CDR1 SEHNR, CDR2 FQNEAQ (reference sequence). V lost 1 base to trimming and J lost 5 bases, with 9 bases between them. CDR3 length: 15 amino acids. The CDR3 loop reads CASSLDGGDNSPLHF. The CDR3 nucleotides read TGTGCCAGCAGCTTAGATGGGGGCGATAATTCACCCCTCCACTTT.

The rearrangement uses TRBV10-1 and TRBJ1-5; no definite D call. The V gene lost 0 bases and the J gene lost 1 base, with 4 bases spanning the gap. The CDR3 totals 14 residues. Germline loops: CDR1 WNHNN, CDR2 SYGVQD (reference sequence). CDR3 coding DNA: TGCGCCAGCAGTGAGTCCGAGAGCAATCAGCCCCAGCATTTT. Encoded protein: CASSESESNQPQHF.

Notes on this clone: Other DNA sequences in the sample encode the same CDR3. The rearrangement links TRBV27 to TRBJ2-7; TRBD1 agrees at 10 bases. This CDR3 comprises 14 residues. The J segment lost 4 bases and the V segment lost 4 bases, leaving 4 bases of the junction unmatched. The germline V gene encodes CDR1 MNHEY and CDR2 SMNVEV (reference sequence). The CDR3 is CASSSRQGAYEQYF. The CDR3 DNA follows: TGTGCCAGCAGTTCCCGACAGGGGGCTTACGAGCAGTACTTC.

The rearrangement links TRBV6-1 to TRBJ1-1; possibly TRBD1 for D (6 bases). V shed 3 bases and J shed 4 bases, with 9 bases lying between them. This CDR3 has 13 amino acids. From germline, CDR1 is MNHNS and CDR2 SASEGT. CDR3 sequence reads: CASSETGPTEAFF. For the CDR3, the DNA is TGTGCCAGCAGTGAGACAGGACCCACTGAAGCTTTCTTT.

This chain joins TRBV5-4 and TRBJ2-1, with a tentative D call TRBD2 (5 bases). V was cut by 0 bases and J by 8 bases, with 21 bases left in between. The CDR3 is made up of 17 amino acids. From germline, CDR1 is SGHNT and CDR2 YYREEE (reference sequence). The CDR3 sequence: CASSLGSRSSAVDEQFF. The CDR3 DNA sequence: TGTGCCAGCAGCTTGGGATCCCGCAGCTCAGCGGTCGATGAGCAGTTCTTC.

This clone was seen only once. The chain combines TRBV9 with TRBJ2-2; TRBD2 matches 15 bases. Trimming removed 2 bases from V and 0 bases from J; junction bases left unmatched: 5. There are 19 residues in the CDR3. The germline V gene encodes CDR1 SGDLS and CDR2 YYNGEE. The CDR3 bases are TGTGCCAGCAGCGTCAGGGGACTAGCGGGGGGAACGAACACCGGGGAGCTGTTTTTT. This codes for CASSVRGLAGGTNTGELFF.

The chain combines TRBV5-4 with TRBJ2-7; 7 positions match TRBD2. Germline loops: CDR1 SGHNT, CDR2 YYREEE (reference sequence). The CDR3 extends over 14 amino acids. With V trimmed by 4 bases and J by 2 bases, 6 bases remained unmatched. The DNA for the CDR3 is TGTGCCAGCAGCGATTCTCTAGCGGCCTACGAGCAGTACTTC. Protein: CASSDSLAAYEQYF.

DNA for the CDR3: TGTGCCAGCAGCTTGCGGACTAACCAAGAGACCCAGTACTTC. Translation gives CASSLRTNQETQYF. V is TRBV7-6 and J is TRBJ2-5; maybe TRBD2 (6 bases). The CDR3 contains 14 residues. Germline assignment: CDR1 SGHVS and CDR2 FNYEAQ. V was shortened by 3 bases and J by 0 bases, with 8 bases between the two germline ends. Full variable domain (rest looked up from reference TRBV7-6 and TRBJ2-5): GAGVSQSPRYKVTKRGQDVALRCDPISGHVSLYWYRQALGQGPEFLTYFNYEAQQDKSGLPNDRFSAERPEGSISTLTIQRTEQRDSAMYRCASSLRTNQETQYFGPGTRLLVL.

The chain employs TRBV5-1 and TRBJ2-1; maybe TRBD2 (5 bases). Trimming removed 3 bases from V and 3 bases from J, with 13 bases in between. The V gene's germline CDR1 is SGHRS and CDR2 YFSETQ. This CDR3 is 15 amino acids long. This CDR3 reads CASSYDQDFYNEQFF. The CDR3 bases are TGCGCCAGCAGCTATGACCAGGACTTCTACAATGAGCAGTTCTTC. Variable domain in full (rest from reference TRBV5-1 and TRBJ2-1): KAGVTQTPRYLIKTRGQQVTLSCSPISGHRSVSWYQQTPGQGLQFLFEYFSETQRNKGNFPGRFSGRQFSNSRSEMNVSTLELGDSALYLCASSYDQDFYNEQFFGPGTRLTVL.

This clone appeared a few times. This sequence joins TRBV9 and TRBJ2-1; 7 positions match TRBD1. Trimming cost V 6 bases and J 0 bases; bases outside gene matches: 9. Germline V gene lookup returns CDR1 SGDLS and CDR2 YYNGEE. The CDR3 has 16 residues. The CDR3 is CASNNKNRGSYNEQFF. In DNA, the CDR3 is TGTGCCAGCAACAACAAAAACAGGGGCTCCTACAATGAGCAGTTCTTC.

The chain couples TRBV5-1 to TRBJ2-7; D possibly corresponds to TRBD1 (5 bases). V lost 1 base to trimming and J lost 0 bases, with 20 bases between them. Per the germline V gene, CDR1 is SGHRS and CDR2 is YFSETQ. CDR3 size: 18 residues. The CDR3 protein is CASSLTGAAATPSYEQYF. In DNA form, the CDR3 reads TGCGCCAGCAGCTTGACAGGCGCTGCCGCGACCCCCTCCTACGAGCAGTACTTC.

V gene TRBV27 combines with J gene TRBJ2-7; a weak D match, TRBD1 (5 bases). This CDR3 has 13 amino acids. Germline CDR1 and CDR2: MNHEY and SMNVEV (reference sequence). V shed 7 bases and J shed 6 bases, with 16 bases lying between them. CDR3 in amino acids: CASKNPRVPEQYF. The CDR3 DNA reads TGTGCCAGCAAAAACCCCAGGGTTCCCGAGCAGTACTTC.